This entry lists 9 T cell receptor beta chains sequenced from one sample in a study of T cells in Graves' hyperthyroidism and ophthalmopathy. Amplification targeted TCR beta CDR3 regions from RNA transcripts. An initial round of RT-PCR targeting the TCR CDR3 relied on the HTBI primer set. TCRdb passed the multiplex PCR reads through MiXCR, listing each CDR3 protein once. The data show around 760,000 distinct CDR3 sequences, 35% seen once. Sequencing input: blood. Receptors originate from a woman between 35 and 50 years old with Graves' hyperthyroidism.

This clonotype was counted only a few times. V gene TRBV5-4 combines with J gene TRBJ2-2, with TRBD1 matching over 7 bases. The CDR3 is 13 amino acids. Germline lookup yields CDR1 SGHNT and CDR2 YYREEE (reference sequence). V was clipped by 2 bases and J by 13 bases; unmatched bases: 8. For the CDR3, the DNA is TGTGCCAGCAGCTTCTTTGACAGGGAACGGCTGTTTTTT. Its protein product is CASSFFDRERLFF.

DNA of the CDR3: TGTGCCAGCACTTCTAGCGGGAGGGCCTCCGGGGAGCTGTTTTTT. Its translation is CASTSSGRASGELFF. The chain has TRBV10-3 and TRBJ2-2, with 12 positions matching TRBD2. The germline V gene has CDR1 ENHRY and CDR2 SYGVKD. The V and J ends lost 10 bases and 6 bases, in that order; junction bases with no gene match: 9. The CDR3 loop spans 15 amino acids.

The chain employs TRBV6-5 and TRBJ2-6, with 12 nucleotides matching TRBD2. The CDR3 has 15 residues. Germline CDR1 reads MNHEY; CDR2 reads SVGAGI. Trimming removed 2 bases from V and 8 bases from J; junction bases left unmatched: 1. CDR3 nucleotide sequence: TGTGCCAGCAGTTACGGACTAGCGGGGTCCAACGTCCTGACTTTC. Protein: CASSYGLAGSNVLTF.

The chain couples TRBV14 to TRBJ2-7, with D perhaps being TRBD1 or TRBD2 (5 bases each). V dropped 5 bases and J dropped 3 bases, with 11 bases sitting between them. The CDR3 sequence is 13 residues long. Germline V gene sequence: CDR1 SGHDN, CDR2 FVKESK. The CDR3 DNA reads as TGTGCCAGCAGCGGGACGGCGGGCTACGAGCAGTACTTC. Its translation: CASSGTAGYEQYF.

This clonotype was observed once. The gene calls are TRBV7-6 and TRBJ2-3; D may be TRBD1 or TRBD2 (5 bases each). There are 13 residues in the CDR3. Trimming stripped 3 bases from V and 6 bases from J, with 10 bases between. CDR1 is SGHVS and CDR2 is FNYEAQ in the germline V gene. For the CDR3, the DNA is TGTGCCAGCAGCTTTGCTTGGGGGGATACGCAGTATTTT. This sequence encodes CASSFAWGDTQYF.

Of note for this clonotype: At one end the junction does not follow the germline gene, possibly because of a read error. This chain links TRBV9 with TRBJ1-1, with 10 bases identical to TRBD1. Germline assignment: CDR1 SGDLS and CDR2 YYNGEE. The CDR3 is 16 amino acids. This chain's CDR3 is CASSVTPGTGVTEASF. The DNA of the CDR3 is TGTGCCAGCAGCGTAACCCCCGGGACAGGGGTAACCGAAGCTTCCTTT.

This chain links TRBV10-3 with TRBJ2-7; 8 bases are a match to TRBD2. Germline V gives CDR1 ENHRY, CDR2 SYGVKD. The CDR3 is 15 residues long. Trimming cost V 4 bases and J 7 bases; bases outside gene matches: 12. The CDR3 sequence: CAISAQRGKNNEQYF. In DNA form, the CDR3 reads TGTGCCATCAGTGCCCAGCGGGGGAAAAACAATGAGCAGTACTTC.

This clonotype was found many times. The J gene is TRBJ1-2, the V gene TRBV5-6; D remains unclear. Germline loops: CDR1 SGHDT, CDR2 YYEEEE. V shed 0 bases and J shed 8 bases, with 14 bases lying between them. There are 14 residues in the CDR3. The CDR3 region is CASSLELRGVGYTF. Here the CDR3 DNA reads TGTGCCAGCAGCTTGGAGCTTCGGGGAGTCGGCTACACCTTC.

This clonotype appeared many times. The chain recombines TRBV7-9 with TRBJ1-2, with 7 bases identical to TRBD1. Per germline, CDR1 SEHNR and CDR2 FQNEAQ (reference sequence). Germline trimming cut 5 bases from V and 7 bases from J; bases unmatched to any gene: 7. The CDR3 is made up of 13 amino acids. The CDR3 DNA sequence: TGTGCCAGCAGCGCGCGGACAGGCTCTGGCTACACCTTC. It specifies CASSARTGSGYTF.